This T cell receptor beta chain was identified during a study of PD-1 blockade in mismatch repair-deficient tumors. Study background: Patients had over ten mismatch repair-deficient cancer types and were previously treated and progressing.

Clones were read by immunoSEQ multiplex PCR, and TCRdb kept only the in-frame ones, dropping some. The table has about 9,500 clones, 75% to 95% seen once. Worth noting for this clone: Antigen unknown.

This CDR3 region has 14 residues. V was clipped by 10 bases and J by 3 bases, with 19 bases between them. Germline-derived CDR1 and CDR2 are ENHRY and SYGVKD. Stated time point: approximately ten-day in vitro stimulation with candidate neoantigen peptide 3. The sequencing here drew on cells cultured in vitro, taken from a patient treated with pembrolizumab. This chain uses TRBV10-3 with TRBJ2-7; D tentatively reads TRBD1 or TRBD2 (5 bases each). This clonotype was obtained from an adult with mismatch repair-deficient cancer. The CDR3 reads CATTIRDRDYEQYF. The CDR3 nucleotides read TGTGCCACCACCATCCGGGACCGGGACTACGAGCAGTACTTC.